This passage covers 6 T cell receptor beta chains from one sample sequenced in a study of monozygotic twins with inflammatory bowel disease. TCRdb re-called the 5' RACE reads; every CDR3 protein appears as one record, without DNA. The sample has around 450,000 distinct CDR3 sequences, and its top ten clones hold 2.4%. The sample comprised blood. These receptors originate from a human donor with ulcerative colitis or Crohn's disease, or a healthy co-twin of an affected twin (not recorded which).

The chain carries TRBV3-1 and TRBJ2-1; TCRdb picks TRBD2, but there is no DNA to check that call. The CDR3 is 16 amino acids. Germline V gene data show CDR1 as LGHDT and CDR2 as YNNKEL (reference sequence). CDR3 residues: CASSLGRGRTYNEQFF.

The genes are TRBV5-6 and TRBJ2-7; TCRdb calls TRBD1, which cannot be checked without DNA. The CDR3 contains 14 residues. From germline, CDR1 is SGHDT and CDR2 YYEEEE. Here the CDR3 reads CASTETAQTKAQYF.

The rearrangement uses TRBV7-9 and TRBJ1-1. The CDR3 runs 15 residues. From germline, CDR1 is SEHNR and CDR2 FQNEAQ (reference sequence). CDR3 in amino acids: CVYHRGGPAGTEAFF.

The CDR3 is CRASVRGNTEAFF. V usage is TRBV20-1 and J usage is TRBJ1-1; lacking DNA, the TRBD1 call made by TCRdb goes unchecked. Germline assignment: CDR1 DFQATT and CDR2 SNEGSKA (reference sequence). The CDR3 consists of 13 residues.

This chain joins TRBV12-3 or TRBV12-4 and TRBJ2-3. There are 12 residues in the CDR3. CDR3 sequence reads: CASSIGLDTQYF.

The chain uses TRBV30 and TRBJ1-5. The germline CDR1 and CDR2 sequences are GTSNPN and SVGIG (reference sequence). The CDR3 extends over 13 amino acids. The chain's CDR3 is CAWSGQGGQPQHF.